Below are 27 T cell receptor beta chains sequenced from a single sample in a study of blood T cell repertoires in COVID-19 (TCRdb year 2020). The protocol used for the library was the immunoSEQ multiplex PCR assay. Held by TCRdb, this immuneACCESS table contains in-frame sequences only and omits some clones. Under half of the omission traces to an unresolved V gene where checked; the cause of the rest is unknown. This sample has fewer than 400,000 clones in its table, and 85% to 95% of those were observed once. Almost 4% of the sample is held by the ten biggest clonotypes. Sequences were obtained from PBMCs or T cells enriched from blood (not recorded which). The source of these receptors is a woman between 25 and 40 years old who had been exposed to COVID-19.

The chain joins TRBV28 to TRBJ2-5; D ambiguous. CDR3 length: 15 residues. V was pared by 6 bases and J by 1 base, with 15 bases between. The V gene's germline CDR1 is MDHEN and CDR2 SYDVKM. Here the CDR3 DNA reads TGTGCCAGCAGCCCCCGAGGATCCTCCCAAGAGACCCAGTACTTC. This encodes CASSPRGSSQETQYF.

V is TRBV11-3 and J is TRBJ2-1; TRBD1 agrees at 8 bases. CDR1 and CDR2 (germline): SGHNT, YENEEA. This CDR3 is built from 15 residues. Trimming took 4 bases from V and 7 from J; bases not matched to a gene: 9. CDR3: CASSSDRGRKNEQFF. The DNA of the CDR3 is TGTGCCAGCAGCTCCGACAGGGGCCGGAAGAATGAGCAGTTCTTC.

The J gene is TRBJ1-3, the V gene TRBV7-2; TRBD1 aligns across 9 bases. CDR1 and CDR2 from the germline V gene are SGHTA and FQGNSA. CDR3 length: 15 amino acids. V lost 4 bases, J lost 4 bases, and 5 bases stayed unmatched. Here the CDR3 reads CASSSQGASGNTIYF. The CDR3 region has the DNA TGTGCCAGCAGCTCACAGGGGGCAAGCGGAAACACCATATATTTT.

The chain joins TRBV27 to TRBJ2-5; 8 bases are a match to TRBD1. The CDR3 sequence is 15 residues long. Germline V gene sequence: CDR1 MNHEY, CDR2 SMNVEV (reference sequence). With V trimmed by 3 bases and J by 4 bases, 7 bases remained unmatched. CDR3 sequence reads: CASSFLRGRGETQYF. CDR3 sequence (DNA): TGTGCCAGCAGTTTCCTCAGGGGGCGAGGAGAGACCCAGTACTTC.

A remark on this clone: Other DNA sequences in this sample translate to the same CDR3. The chain uses TRBV5-1 and TRBJ2-5; D is uncertain. V gave up 0 bases and J gave up 2 bases, with 8 bases separating them. In germline, CDR1 is SGHRS, CDR2 YFSETQ. CDR3 length: 14 residues. CDR3 nucleotides: TGCGCCAGCAGCTTGGACAGTTTTCAAGAGACCCAGTACTTC. Translating gives CASSLDSFQETQYF.

The J gene is TRBJ2-7, the V gene TRBV5-6; 9 bases agree with TRBD2. The length of the CDR3 is 15 residues. V was clipped by 2 bases and J by 7 bases; unmatched bases: 10. The germline V gene has CDR1 SGHDT and CDR2 YYEEEE. Written as DNA, the CDR3 is TGTGCCAGCAGCTTTAGCGGGGGAGGATTGGGGGAGCAGTACTTC. It yields the protein CASSFSGGGLGEQYF.

This clone was seen many times. The chain has TRBV11-2 and TRBJ1-2, with D unclear. The germline CDR1 and CDR2 sequences are SGHAT and FQNNGV. V was cut by 6 bases and J by 1 base, with 9 bases left in between. This CDR3 has 13 amino acids. The CDR3 coding sequence is TGTGCCAGCAGTCTCGACTTTAACTATGGCTACACCTTC. Its protein product is CASSLDFNYGYTF.

V and J are TRBV6-5 and TRBJ2-7; 10 bases are a match to TRBD1. There are 13 residues in the CDR3. V was clipped by 6 bases and J by 5 bases; unmatched bases: 4. Germline V CDR1 and CDR2: MNHEY, SVGAGI. CDR3 region: CASRGTGENEQYF. DNA of the CDR3: TGTGCCAGCAGAGGGACAGGGGAGAACGAGCAGTACTTC.

V and J are TRBV5-1 and TRBJ1-5; D is perhaps TRBD1 (5 bases). The ends were cut back, 0 bases at V and 6 bases at J, with 10 bases in the middle. The CDR3 extends over 14 amino acids. Germline CDR1 reads SGHRS; CDR2 reads YFSETQ. The CDR3 loop reads CASSLGGESQPQHF. CDR3 DNA sequence: TGCGCCAGCAGCTTGGGGGGGGAGAGTCAGCCCCAGCATTTT.

V usage is TRBV19 and J usage is TRBJ2-3, with D unclear. From germline, CDR1 is LNHDA and CDR2 SQIVND (reference sequence). V was shortened by 7 bases and J by 6 bases, with 14 bases between the two germline ends. This CDR3 comprises 13 residues. The chain's CDR3 is CASNLNPTDTQYF. The CDR3 DNA reads as TGTGCCAGTAATCTCAACCCCACTGATACGCAGTATTTT.

This chain connects TRBV5-5 to TRBJ1-4, with 9 bases that match TRBD1. CDR3 length: 14 residues. V dropped 1 base and J dropped 7; count of bases not matched to a gene: 2. Germline loops: CDR1 SGHKS, CDR2 YYEKEE (reference sequence). In DNA, the CDR3 is TGTGCCAGCAGCTTGCGGGACAGGGCTGAAAAACTGTTTTTT. Its protein product is CASSLRDRAEKLFF.

V and J are TRBV28 and TRBJ2-2; D uncertain. The CDR3 spans 15 residues. From germline, CDR1 is MDHEN and CDR2 SYDVKM. Trimming left V 3 bases short and J 0 bases short, with 8 bases between. The CDR3 DNA is TGTGCCAGCAGTTTCCTACCGGCGAACACCGGGGAGCTGTTTTTT. Translating it yields CASSFLPANTGELFF. Full variable domain (missing parts from reference TRBV28 and TRBJ2-2): DVKVTQSSRYLVKRTGEKVFLECVQDMDHENMFWYRQDPGLGLRLIYFSYDVKMKEKGDIPEGYSVSREKKERFSLILESASTNQTSMYLCASSFLPANTGELFFGEGSRLTVL.

The chain joins TRBV4-1 to TRBJ1-1; unclear D gene. The CDR3 is 14 residues long. Trimming left V 5 bases short and J 0 bases short, with 10 bases between. CDR1 and CDR2 from the germline V gene are MGHRA and YSYEKL. The CDR3 is CASSVATVNTEAFF. CDR3 coding DNA: TGCGCCAGCAGCGTTGCTACGGTGAACACTGAAGCTTTCTTT.

The J gene is TRBJ2-3, the V gene TRBV7-9; 8 nucleotides match TRBD2. Trimming at V came to 1 base and at J to 6 bases, leaving 12 bases not matched to a gene. Germline-derived CDR1 and CDR2 are SEHNR and FQNEAQ (reference sequence). The CDR3 runs 17 residues. The chain's CDR3 is CASSLDFAGGLLDTQYF. The CDR3 coding sequence is TGTGCCAGCAGCTTAGACTTCGCGGGGGGATTACTGGATACGCAGTATTTT. Full variable domain (remainder filled in from reference TRBV7-9 and TRBJ2-3): DTGVSQNPRHKITKRGQNVTFRCDPISEHNRLYWYRQTLGQGPEFLTYFQNEAQLEKSRLLSDRFSAERPKGSFSTLEIQRTEQGDSAMYLCASSLDFAGGLLDTQYFGPGTRLTVL.

V usage is TRBV5-1 and J usage is TRBJ2-4; 9 bases are shared with TRBD1. V shed 3 bases and J 2 bases; nucleotides not matched to a gene: 6. The CDR3 is 16 amino acids. Germline assignment: CDR1 SGHRS and CDR2 YFSETQ. The CDR3 sequence: CASSSGTGRPKNIQYF. The CDR3 DNA is TGCGCCAGCAGCTCCGGGACAGGGAGGCCCAAAAACATTCAGTACTTC. Supplemented by reference TRBV5-1 and TRBJ2-4, the full variable domain reads KAGVTQTPRYLIKTRGQQVTLSCSPISGHRSVSWYQQTPGQGLQFLFEYFSETQRNKGNFPGRFSGRQFSNSRSEMNVSTLELGDSALYLCASSSGTGRPKNIQYFGAGTRLSVL.

V gene TRBV9 combines with J gene TRBJ2-3; 11 bases are a match to TRBD2. V was pared by 1 base and J by 5 bases, with 0 bases of the junction left unmatched. Germline V gene data show CDR1 as SGDLS and CDR2 as YYNGEE. CDR3 length: 14 amino acids. CDR3 in DNA: TGTGCCAGCAGCGTAACTAGCGGGGGAGATACGCAGTATTTT. Its translation is CASSVTSGGDTQYF.

V is TRBV4-1 and J is TRBJ1-2, with a weak D call TRBD1 (6 bases). Per the germline V gene, CDR1 is MGHRA and CDR2 is YSYEKL. This CDR3 is 16 amino acids long. Trimming removed 6 bases from V and 0 bases from J, with 17 bases in between. CDR3 sequence (DNA): TGCGCCAGCAGTAGAGCTGACAGGAACTCTAACTATGGCTACACCTTC. Translating gives CASSRADRNSNYGYTF.

The gene calls are TRBV7-3 and TRBJ2-5, with D unclear. The CDR3 is 13 residues long. V was trimmed by 5 bases and J by 3 bases, leaving 10 bases between them. The germline CDR1 and CDR2 sequences are SGHTA and FQGTGA. The CDR3 nucleotides read TGTGCCAGCAGCACGAACTTGGAAGAGACCCAGTACTTC. This sequence encodes CASSTNLEETQYF.

The chain uses TRBV5-4 and TRBJ2-5; D perhaps matches TRBD2 (7 bases). CDR3 length: 14 residues. The germline V gene has CDR1 SGHNT and CDR2 YYREEE (reference sequence). V was pared by 5 bases and J by 5 bases, with 16 bases between. The CDR3 region is CASREGGSAETQYF. The CDR3 nucleotides read TGTGCCAGCAGAGAGGGGGGGTCCGCTGAGACCCAGTACTTC. The full variable domain, rest sourced from reference TRBV5-4 and TRBJ2-5, is ETGVTQSPTHLIKTRGQQVTLRCSSQSGHNTVSWYQQALGQGPQFIFQYYREEENGRGNFPPRFSGLQFPNYSSELNVNALELDDSALYLCASREGGSAETQYFGPGTRLLVL.

The chain carries TRBV13 and TRBJ1-6; no clear D. The V gene lost 4 bases and the J gene lost 0 bases, with 16 bases spanning the gap. CDR1 and CDR2 (germline): PRHDT, FYEKMQ (reference sequence). The CDR3 contains 18 residues. CDR3 protein: CASSSPLAKSSYNSPLHF. The CDR3 nucleotides are TGTGCCAGCAGCTCCCCCCTCGCTAAGAGCTCCTATAATTCACCCCTCCACTTT.

The table lists this clone with a few counts. The chain joins TRBV7-9 to TRBJ2-7; possibly TRBD2 for D (6 bases). The CDR3 has 13 amino acids. Deletions cut 5 bases from V and 2 bases from J, with 10 bases between. Germline CDR1 reads SEHNR; CDR2 reads FQNEAQ (reference sequence). CDR3: CASSGRTTYEQYF. CDR3 nucleotides: TGTGCCAGCAGCGGGAGGACAACCTACGAGCAGTACTTC.

The J gene is TRBJ1-1, the V gene TRBV2, with 10 nucleotides matching TRBD1. The junction had 14 bases not matched to a gene; V was cut back by 4 bases and J by 0 bases. Germline CDR1 reads SNHLY; CDR2 reads FYNNEI. The CDR3 contains 19 residues. The CDR3 sequence is CASSVNPGQGMVMNTEAFF. CDR3 DNA: TGTGCCAGCAGTGTTAATCCGGGACAGGGGATGGTCATGAACACTGAAGCTTTCTTT.

This clone was observed once. V and J are TRBV5-1 and TRBJ2-2, with 11 bases fitting TRBD1. CDR1 and CDR2 from the germline V gene are SGHRS and YFSETQ. J was trimmed by 4 bases and V by 6 bases; bases with no gene match: 11. The CDR3 sequence is 17 residues long. CDR3 amino acids: CASTKLSGTGGTGELFF. CDR3 DNA: TGCGCCAGCACCAAACTCTCTGGGACAGGGGGCACCGGGGAGCTGTTTTTT.

The chain employs TRBV2 and TRBJ2-7, with 7 bases fitting TRBD1. The CDR3 is made up of 14 amino acids. Germline loops: CDR1 SNHLY, CDR2 FYNNEI. Trimming at V came to 8 bases and at J to 2 bases, leaving 9 bases not matched to a gene. Here the CDR3 reads CASGIGTVTYEQYF. In DNA form, the CDR3 reads TGTGCCAGCGGAATCGGGACAGTAACCTACGAGCAGTACTTC.

This clone was seen only once. J is TRBJ2-3 and V is TRBV5-1; no reliable D call. Germline CDR1 and CDR2: SGHRS and YFSETQ. This CDR3 spans 15 amino acids. V lost 4 bases to trimming and J lost 0 bases, with 12 bases between them. The CDR3 bases are TGCGCCAGCAGCCCGCCTCTTGCGAGCACAGATACGCAGTATTTT. This codes for CASSPPLASTDTQYF. Drawing the rest from reference TRBV5-1 and TRBJ2-3, the complete variable domain is KAGVTQTPRYLIKTRGQQVTLSCSPISGHRSVSWYQQTPGQGLQFLFEYFSETQRNKGNFPGRFSGRQFSNSRSEMNVSTLELGDSALYLCASSPPLASTDTQYFGPGTRLTVL.

The chain carries TRBV14 and TRBJ1-2; perhaps TRBD1 as D (5 bases). The CDR3 consists of 13 residues. Germline CDR1 SGHDN, CDR2 FVKESK. V was clipped by 1 base and J by 3 bases, with 6 bases between them. CDR3 protein: CASSQVGDYGYTF. The CDR3 nucleotides read TGTGCCAGCAGCCAAGTAGGGGACTATGGCTACACCTTC.

The J gene is TRBJ1-2, the V gene TRBV5-1, with 10 bases lining up with TRBD1. Germline values: CDR1 SGHRS, CDR2 YFSETQ. V trimming: 4 bases; J trimming: 6 bases; junction bases outside the gene matches: 6. The CDR3 length is 14 residues. The CDR3 DNA reads TGCGCCAGCAGCGATCAGACAGGGGGCCATGGCTACACCTTC. Protein: CASSDQTGGHGYTF.